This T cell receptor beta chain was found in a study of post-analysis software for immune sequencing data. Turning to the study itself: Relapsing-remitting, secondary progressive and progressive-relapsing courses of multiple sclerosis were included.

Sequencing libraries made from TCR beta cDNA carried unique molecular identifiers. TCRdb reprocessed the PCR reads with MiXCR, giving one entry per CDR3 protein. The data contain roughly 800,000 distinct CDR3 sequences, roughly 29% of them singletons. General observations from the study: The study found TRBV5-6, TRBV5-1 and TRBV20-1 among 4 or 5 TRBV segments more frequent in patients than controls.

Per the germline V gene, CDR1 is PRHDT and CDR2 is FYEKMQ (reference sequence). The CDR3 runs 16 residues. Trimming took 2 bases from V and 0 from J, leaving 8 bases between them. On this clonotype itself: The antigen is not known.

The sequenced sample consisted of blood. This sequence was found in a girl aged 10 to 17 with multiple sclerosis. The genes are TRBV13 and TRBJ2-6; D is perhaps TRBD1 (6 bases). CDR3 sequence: CASSLTGYSGANVLTF. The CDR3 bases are TGTGCCAGCAGCTTAACAGGGTACTCTGGGGCCAACGTCCTGACTTTC.